This is a list of T cell receptor beta chains from one sample in a study of T cell responses to AZD1222 COVID-19 vaccine. The table came from immunoSEQ multiplex PCR; TCRdb's copy has only in-frame clones and leaves some out. The data contain roughly 150,000 clones, around 90% of them singletons. The specimen was peripheral blood, collected on day 0 of AZD1222 vaccination. The receptors were sampled from an adult in good health. Each CDR3 is given with its conserved first and last residue. A D gene is named only where the DNA matches it firmly. Size is stated for part of the rows, as once, few or many counts, or as a class when the clone is expanded.

abundance	d_gene	v_gene	len	j_gene	CDR3nt	CDR3aa
.	.	TRBV7-3	13	TRBJ2-3	TGTGCCAGCAGCTTAAGTCTCGCAGATACGCAGTATTTT	CASSLSLADTQYF
once	TRBD1	TRBV5-5	15	TRBJ2-7	TGTGCCAGCAGCTTCTTCGGGACAGTGCCCTACGAGCAGTACTTC	CASSFFGTVPYEQYF
.	.	TRBV12-3/TRBV12-4	13	TRBJ2-7	TGTGCCAGCAGTTTCTGGAGAGCCTACGAGCAGTACTTC	CASSFWRAYEQYF
.	.	TRBV7-2	16	TRBJ1-1	TGTGCCAGCAGGAGGGGAGGGTGGGGCGAAATCGCTGAAGCTTTCTTT	CASRRGGWGEIAEAFF
.	.	TRBV28	12	TRBJ2-7	TGTGCCAGACCTAGGGCCCAAGGCGAGCAGTACTTC	CARPRAQGEQYF
.	.	TRBV7-2	14	TRBJ2-3	TGTGCCAGCAGCGCCGGACACAGCACAGATACGCAGTATTTT	CASSAGHSTDTQYF
once	.	TRBV19	11	TRBJ1-1	TGTGCCAGTAGTAACATGTTTGAAGCTTTCTTT	CASSNMFEAFF
.	.	TRBV7-2	14	TRBJ2-1	TGTGCCAGCAGCTTCCGTGGGACCAGCAATGAGCAGTTCTTC	CASSFRGTSNEQFF
.	TRBD2	TRBV19	15	TRBJ2-7	TGTGCCAGTAGTATAGGGACTAGCGGAAATTACGAGCAGTACTTC	CASSIGTSGNYEQYF
.	TRBD1	TRBV5-4	16	TRBJ2-2	TGTGCCAGCACCCGGACAGGGGGCGTTCGGGCCGGGGAGCTGTTTTTT	CASTRTGGVRAGELFF
.	.	TRBV6-4	18	TRBJ2-2	TGTGCCAGGTTAAATCGACACGGCTACCCTCCCCCAACCGGGGAGCTGTTTTTT	CARLNRHGYPPPTGELFF
.	.	TRBV15	14	TRBJ2-7	TGTGCCACCAGCAGAGCCGACCGGGGGTACGAGCAGTACTTC	CATSRADRGYEQYF
.	TRBD1	TRBV6-5	13	TRBJ2-3	TGTGCCAGCCGGGACAGTAACACAGATACGCAGTATTTT	CASRDSNTDTQYF
.	.	TRBV7-2	13	TRBJ1-3	TGTGCCAGCAGCTTAGCTGGGGGCAACACCATATATTTT	CASSLAGGNTIYF
.	.	TRBV5-1	14	TRBJ2-7	TGCGCCAGCAGCTCTACAATATTAGCCTACGAGCAGTACTTC	CASSSTILAYEQYF
.	.	TRBV7-2	15	TRBJ1-1	TGTGCCAGCAGCTTAGCTCCGACAAGTCTCACTGAAGCTTTCTTT	CASSLAPTSLTEAFF
.	.	TRBV10-1	15	TRBJ2-3	TGCGCCAGCAGCTCCCGGGACCTTGGATCAGATACGCAGTATTTT	CASSSRDLGSDTQYF
.	.	TRBV30	13	TRBJ1-4	TGTGCCTGGAGGATGGCAGCTAATGAAAAACTGTTTTTT	CAWRMAANEKLFF
.	.	TRBV14	13	TRBJ1-3	TGTGCCAGCAGCCAAGATTTAGGAAACACCATATATTTT	CASSQDLGNTIYF